These 32 T cell receptor beta chains were all obtained from the same sample, sequenced in a study of post-analysis software for immune sequencing data. Study-wide results and caveats: Comparison of patients with controls showed about 5 TRBV segments more frequent in patients, TRBV5-6, TRBV5-1 and TRBV20-1 among them.

These receptors are not linked to any known antigen. Incorporated into the TCR beta cDNA libraries were unique molecular identifiers, which served to reduce PCR and sequencing biases. TCRdb ran MiXCR on the PCR reads and lists one entry per CDR3 protein. The sample holds around 260,000 distinct CDR3 sequences; about 38% are singletons and the top ten take 4% to 5.5%. The material sequenced was blood. The receptors stem from a girl aged 5-17 years with multiple sclerosis.

To note about this clonotype: A much larger clone differs by one base, so this may be a read error. The rearrangement uses TRBV12-5 and TRBJ2-5, with D possibly being TRBD1 (6 bases). V lost 7 bases to trimming and J lost 5 bases, with 17 bases between them. Germline CDR1 reads LGHNT; CDR2 reads FRNRAP. The CDR3 has 14 residues. CDR3 bases: TGTGCTAGTGCCCCGGACAGCTGGTGGGAGACCCAGTACTTC. It codes for CASAPDSWWETQYF.

With regard to this clonotype: A much bigger clone sits one base away, suggesting this may be a read error. The genes are TRBV12-3 or TRBV12-4 and TRBJ1-1; TRBD1 agrees at 7 bases. V shed 5 bases, J shed 7 bases, and the junction held 7 bases outside the gene matches. This CDR3 is 13 amino acids long. CDR3 protein: CASSPWTGVEAFF. As DNA, the CDR3 is TGTGCCAGCAGTCCCTGGACAGGCGTTGAAGCTTTCTTT.

Worth noting for this clonotype: A clone one base away is much larger, so this may be a read error. This rearrangement joins TRBV7-9 to TRBJ1-1, with 7 bases identical to TRBD1. V was pared by 5 bases and J by 1 base, with 4 bases of the junction left unmatched. CDR1 and CDR2 (germline): SEHNR, FQNEAQ (reference sequence). The CDR3 has 14 amino acids. CDR3 loop: CASSQGQKNTEAFF. For the CDR3, the DNA is TGTGCCAGCAGCCAGGGACAGAAGAACACTGAAGCTTTCTTT.

At least ten counts were recorded for this clonotype. The chain links TRBV13 to TRBJ2-3; D possibly corresponds to TRBD2 (6 bases). Germline V gives CDR1 PRHDT, CDR2 FYEKMQ (reference sequence). The CDR3 is 12 amino acids. Deletions cut 7 bases from V and 5 bases from J, with 10 bases between. The CDR3 DNA sequence: TGTGCCAGCACGGGGGTCGGAGATACGCAGTATTTT. Translating gives CASTGVGDTQYF.

This clonotype was seen at least ten times. The chain uses TRBV7-9 and TRBJ2-5, with 11 bases matching TRBD2. Germline values: CDR1 SEHNR, CDR2 FQNEAQ (reference sequence). The V gene end was trimmed by 4 bases and the J gene end by 5 bases; junction bases not matched to a gene: 12. CDR3 size: 17 residues. CDR3 nucleotide sequence: TGTGCCAGCAGCTCCCAGAGAGTAGCGGGGGGGCGCGAGACCCAGTACTTC. Residues: CASSSQRVAGGRETQYF.

This clonotype appeared many times. The chain joins TRBV5-1 to TRBJ2-1, with D perhaps matching TRBD2 (5 bases). The CDR3 is 17 amino acids. CDR1 SGHRS and CDR2 YFSETQ come from the germline V gene. V was clipped by 3 bases and J by 3 bases, with 19 bases between them. CDR3 DNA sequence: TGCGCCAGCAGCTCGGCACTTACTGAGGGCTACTACAATGAGCAGTTCTTC. Encoded protein: CASSSALTEGYYNEQFF.

This clonotype has ten or more counts. The chain joins TRBV4-2 to TRBJ2-2, with no clear D. V was cut by 0 bases and J by 2 bases, with 4 bases left in between. The CDR3 length is 14 residues. CDR1 and CDR2 (germline): LGHNA, YNFKEQ. The CDR3: CASSQDANTGELFF. The DNA for the CDR3 is TGTGCCAGCAGCCAAGACGCCAACACCGGGGAGCTGTTTTTT.

This clonotype turned up a few times. The V call is TRBV6-5, the J call TRBJ1-2; D is unclear. CDR3 size: 18 residues. Germline V lookup: CDR1 MNHEY, CDR2 SVGAGI. V lost 2 bases and J 3 bases, leaving 22 bases between the germline ends. CDR3: CASSYAQVLTGFDYGYTF. Here the CDR3 DNA reads TGTGCCAGCAGTTACGCACAAGTTCTAACTGGGTTCGACTATGGCTACACCTTC.

This rearrangement joins TRBV4-1 to TRBJ2-3, with 9 bases fitting TRBD1. Looked up from germline, CDR1 is MGHRA and CDR2 is YSYEKL. The CDR3 loop spans 16 amino acids. V lost 1 base and J lost 7; bases outside the gene matches: 9. The CDR3 nucleotides read TGCGCCAGCAGCCAAGGGTGGGGGGACAGGGACCATACGCAGTATTTT. Its protein is CASSQGWGDRDHTQYF.

The chain combines TRBV7-2 with TRBJ2-5, with D unclear. The germline V and J ends were trimmed by 5 bases and 0 bases, with 7 bases remaining between them. CDR3 length equals 13 residues. Germline V gene sequence: CDR1 SGHTA, CDR2 FQGNSA. The CDR3 loop reads CASSPAYQETQYF. As DNA, the CDR3 is TGTGCCAGCAGCCCTGCGTACCAAGAGACCCAGTACTTC. The full variable domain, its missing parts supplied by reference TRBV7-2 and TRBJ2-5, is GAGVSQSPSNKVTEKGKDVELRCDPISGHTALYWYRQSLGQGLEFLIYFQGNSAPDKSGLPSDRFSAERTGGSVSTLTIQRTQQEDSAVYLCASSPAYQETQYFGPGTRLLVL.

This chain uses TRBV5-4 with TRBJ1-1, with D tentatively TRBD1 (5 bases). Trimming left V 4 bases short and J 0 bases short, with 10 bases between. CDR3 length: 14 amino acids. Germline assignment: CDR1 SGHNT and CDR2 YYREEE (reference sequence). The CDR3, as DNA: TGTGCCAGCAGCCCGACAGCTCTGAACACTGAAGCTTTCTTT. As protein: CASSPTALNTEAFF.

J is TRBJ2-5 and V is TRBV29-1; D is ambiguous. This CDR3 region has 11 residues. Trimming took off 8 bases at V and 1 base at J, with 8 bases between the two ends. Germline V gene lookup returns CDR1 SQVTM and CDR2 ANQGSEA. In nucleotides, the CDR3 is TGCAGCCTTAACAGCCAAGAGACCCAGTACTTC. Translated: CSLNSQETQYF.

This clonotype was counted at least ten times. The V call is TRBV7-3, the J call TRBJ2-4; D is possibly TRBD2 (5 bases). The CDR3 runs 13 residues. In germline, CDR1 is SGHTA, CDR2 FQGTGA. The V end was cut by 5 bases, the J end by 8 bases, with 13 bases between. The CDR3 sequence: CASSASTRDIQYF. DNA of the CDR3: TGTGCCAGCAGCGCTTCTACTAGGGACATTCAGTACTTC. Combining the CDR3 with reference TRBV7-3 and TRBJ2-4 gives the whole variable domain GAGVSQTPSNKVTEKGKYVELRCDPISGHTALYWYRQSLGQGPEFLIYFQGTGAADDSGLPNDRFFAVRPEGSVSTLKIQRTERGDSAVYLCASSASTRDIQYFGAGTRLSVL.

This clonotype was recorded at least ten times. V usage is TRBV27 and J usage is TRBJ1-2; TRBD1 might be the D (6 bases). Germline V lookup: CDR1 MNHEY, CDR2 SMNVEV (reference sequence). V was pared by 5 bases and J by 3 bases, with 13 bases between. The CDR3 totals 14 residues. CDR3 coding DNA: TGTGCCAGCAGTATCTCCGGGACACACTATGGCTACACCTTC. Residues: CASSISGTHYGYTF.

The table lists this clonotype with a count of one. V gene TRBV20-1 combines with J gene TRBJ2-1, with D maybe TRBD2 (5 bases). From germline, CDR1 is DFQATT and CDR2 SNEGSKA (reference sequence). The CDR3 has 13 residues. The V end lost 6 bases, the J end lost 13 bases, and 22 bases lay between the germline ends. CDR3 residues: CSAYPTRKETQFF. The CDR3 DNA follows: TGCAGTGCGTACCCCACTAGAAAAGAGACCCAGTTCTTC.

As concerns this clonotype: A much larger clone lies a single base off, so this may be a read error. The chain combines TRBV12-3 or TRBV12-4 with TRBJ1-1, with D unresolved. The CDR3 runs 14 residues. The V end lost 8 bases, the J end lost 5 bases, and 18 bases lay between the germline ends. The CDR3 here is CASLRVGDWTEAFF. As DNA, the CDR3 is TGTGCCAGCTTGCGGGTCGGTGATTGGACTGAAGCTTTCTTT.

This clonotype was observed a handful of times. A much larger clone sits a single nucleotide away, making a read error possible. The chain carries TRBV24-1 and TRBJ2-6; TRBD1 matches 9 bases. Germline CDR1 reads KGHDR; CDR2 reads SFDVKD. This CDR3 contains 19 residues. With 3 bases clipped from V and 0 bases from J, the junction kept 8 bases outside the gene matches. For the CDR3, the DNA is TGTGCCACCAGTGATCCTTGCCGGGACAGGGACTCTGGGGCCAACGTCCTGACTTTC. It is translated as CATSDPCRDRDSGANVLTF.

V gene TRBV6-6 combines with J gene TRBJ2-2; D tentatively fits TRBD1 or TRBD2 (5 bases each). The V gene's germline CDR1 is MNHNY and CDR2 SVGAGI (reference sequence). Trimming stripped 0 bases from V and 7 bases from J, with 12 bases between. The CDR3 sequence is 15 residues long. CDR3 sequence (DNA): TGTGCCAGCAGTTACTCCCCCGTGAGGGGCGGGGAGCTGTTTTTT. Amino acids: CASSYSPVRGGELFF.

Points on this clonotype: Since a much larger clone is just one base distant, this may be a read error. This rearrangement joins TRBV20-1 to TRBJ2-1; 8 positions match TRBD2. The germline V gene has CDR1 DFQATT and CDR2 SNEGSKA (reference sequence). The CDR3 is 15 amino acids. CDR3 nucleotide sequence: TGCAGTGCTAGGCAGAGCGGGAGACCCTACAATGGGCAGTTCTTC. Amino acid sequence: CSARQSGRPYNGQFF.

This clonotype was seen ten or more times. This chain links TRBV5-1 with TRBJ1-6, with 8 bases aligning to TRBD1. CDR3 length: 14 amino acids. The germline V gene encodes CDR1 SGHRS and CDR2 YFSETQ. After removal of 2 bases from V and 8 bases from J, the junction contained 3 bases not matched to a gene. CDR3 residues: CASSFQGADSPLHF. DNA of the CDR3: TGCGCCAGCAGCTTCCAGGGGGCGGATTCACCCCTCCACTTT.

In the case of this clonotype: Possible read error: a much larger clone is one base away. V is TRBV6-5 and J is TRBJ1-2; D not resolved. The CDR3 loop spans 15 amino acids. The germline V gene encodes CDR1 MNHEY and CDR2 SVGAGI. CDR3 protein: CTSTGEGRINYGYTF. The CDR3 region has the DNA TGTACCAGCACCGGAGAAGGGCGGATTAACTATGGCTACACCTTC.

This clonotype was observed a few times. A much larger clone is a single base away; this may be a read error. The genes are TRBV12-3 or TRBV12-4 and TRBJ1-1; D not resolved. CDR3 size: 13 residues. The CDR3, as DNA: TGTGCCAGCAGGTTAGGCAAGAACACTGAAGCTTTCTTT. This gives the protein CASRLGKNTEAFF.

The V call is TRBV10-3, the J call TRBJ2-2, with D unresolved. The germline V gene has CDR1 ENHRY and CDR2 SYGVKD. This CDR3 has 10 amino acids. The V gene lost 10 bases and the J gene lost 12 bases, with 12 bases spanning the gap. In DNA form, the CDR3 reads TGTGCCACCCAGGATGGCCAGCTGTTTTTT. Translation gives CATQDGQLFF.

The chain links TRBV5-1 to TRBJ1-1, with 9 bases fitting TRBD1. The CDR3 runs 15 residues. V shed 5 bases, J shed 3 bases, and the junction held 8 bases outside the gene matches. Per germline, CDR1 SGHRS and CDR2 YFSETQ. The CDR3 protein is CASRKTGGSYTEAFF. The CDR3, as DNA: TGCGCCAGCAGAAAAACAGGGGGCTCGTACACTGAAGCTTTCTTT. The full variable domain, rest sourced from reference TRBV5-1 and TRBJ1-1, is KAGVTQTPRYLIKTRGQQVTLSCSPISGHRSVSWYQQTPGQGLQFLFEYFSETQRNKGNFPGRFSGRQFSNSRSEMNVSTLELGDSALYLCASRKTGGSYTEAFFGQGTRLTVV.

This clonotype showed up many times. The genes are TRBV29-1 and TRBJ2-1; 9 bases align to TRBD2. This CDR3 is built from 14 residues. V trimming: 5 bases; J trimming: 5 bases; junction bases outside the gene matches: 7. The germline CDR1 and CDR2 sequences are SQVTM and ANQGSEA. CDR3 sequence: CSVLHRLADNEQFF. DNA for the CDR3: TGCAGCGTTCTACACCGACTAGCGGACAATGAGCAGTTCTTC.

This clonotype has a count of ten or more. The J gene is TRBJ2-3, the V gene TRBV20-1; D is unclear. Trimming cost V 6 bases and J 4 bases, with 11 bases left between them. Germline-derived CDR1 and CDR2 are DFQATT and SNEGSKA (reference sequence). The CDR3 loop spans 12 amino acids. CDR3 bases: TGCAGTGCGGGTGGCGGTTCAGATACGCAGTATTTT. Protein: CSAGGGSDTQYF.

This clonotype has at least ten counts. The chain carries TRBV7-2 and TRBJ1-2; the D gene is possibly TRBD1 (6 bases). The ends were cut back, 4 bases at V and 7 bases at J, with 19 bases in the middle. Germline values: CDR1 SGHTA, CDR2 FQGNSA. CDR3 size: 15 residues. This CDR3 reads CASSSRGTVIGGYTF. The CDR3 DNA reads TGTGCCAGCAGCTCAAGGGGGACCGTAATCGGTGGCTACACCTTC.

The chain carries TRBV5-6 and TRBJ1-1, with D perhaps matching TRBD1 (5 bases). This CDR3 is built from 16 residues. Germline CDR1 is SGHDT and CDR2 is YYEEEE. The V gene lost 0 bases and the J gene lost 4 bases, with 16 bases spanning the gap. The CDR3 sequence: CASSLAKWGKGTEAFF. The CDR3 DNA follows: TGTGCCAGCAGCTTGGCCAAGTGGGGCAAGGGCACTGAAGCTTTCTTT.

This clonotype was seen only a few times. This chain connects TRBV5-5 to TRBJ1-5; no reliable D call. Per the germline V gene, CDR1 is SGHKS and CDR2 is YYEKEE (reference sequence). There are 15 residues in the CDR3. V lost 0 bases, J lost 1 base, and 8 bases lay in between. CDR3 residues: CASSLEESSNQPQHF. The CDR3 DNA reads as TGTGCCAGCAGCTTGGAAGAGTCGAGCAATCAGCCCCAGCATTTT.

Ten or more counts support this clonotype. The gene calls are TRBV5-1 and TRBJ2-5, with D possibly TRBD2 on 5 matching bases. CDR3 length equals 14 residues. CDR1 is SGHRS, CDR2 YFSETQ, per germline. Trimming took 0 bases from V and 0 from J, leaving 6 bases between them. CDR3 sequence reads: CASSLERYQETQYF. DNA of the CDR3: TGCGCCAGCAGCTTGGAGCGGTACCAAGAGACCCAGTACTTC.

The gene calls are TRBV15 and TRBJ2-4; no clear D gene. The J call may be incorrect, as the DNA end agrees better with TRBJ2-5. This CDR3 has 15 residues. Germline CDR1 LNHNV, CDR2 YYDKDF (reference sequence). CDR3 region: CATSRGTDQRETQYF. DNA for the CDR3: TGTGCCACCAGCAGAGGTACAGACCAACGGGAGACCCAGTACTTC.

This clonotype has at least ten counts. The chain is built from TRBV7-3 and TRBJ1-6; maybe TRBD1 (5 bases). Germline lookup yields CDR1 SGHTA and CDR2 FQGTGA. The CDR3 is made up of 13 amino acids. V was cut by 4 bases and J by 9 bases, with 10 bases left in between. The CDR3 bases are TGTGCCAGCAGCTCAGGGCGCGGTTCACCCCTCCACTTT. Its translation: CASSSGRGSPLHF.